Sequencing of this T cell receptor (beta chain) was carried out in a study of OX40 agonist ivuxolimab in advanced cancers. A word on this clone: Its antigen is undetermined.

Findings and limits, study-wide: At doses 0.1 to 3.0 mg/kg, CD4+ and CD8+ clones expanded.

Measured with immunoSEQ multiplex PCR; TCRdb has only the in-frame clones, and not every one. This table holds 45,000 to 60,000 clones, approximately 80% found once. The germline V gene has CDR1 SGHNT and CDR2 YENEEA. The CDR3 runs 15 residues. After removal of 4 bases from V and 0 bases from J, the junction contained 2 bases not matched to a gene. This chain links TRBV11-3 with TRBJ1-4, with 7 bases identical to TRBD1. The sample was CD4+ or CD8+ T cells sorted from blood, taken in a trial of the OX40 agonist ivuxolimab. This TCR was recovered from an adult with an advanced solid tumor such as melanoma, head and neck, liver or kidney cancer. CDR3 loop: CASSSQGATNEKLFF. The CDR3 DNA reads TGTGCCAGCAGCTCTCAGGGGGCAACTAATGAAAAACTGTTTTTT.